One sample yielded the 27 T cell receptor beta chains listed below, sequenced in a study of cytomegalovirus exposure and HLA in healthy donors. Only in-frame clones appear in the TCRdb table, and some are missing; sequencing was by immunoSEQ multiplex PCR. The data hold about 150,000 clones, with roughly 84% observed a single time. Sequenced input: PBMCs. All receptors come from a human donor in good health.

This sequence joins TRBV9 and TRBJ1-6, with TRBD1 identical over 8 bases. This CDR3 spans 15 amino acids. Germline-derived CDR1 and CDR2 are SGDLS and YYNGEE. Trimming took 4 bases from V and 7 from J; bases not matched to a gene: 7. This CDR3 reads CASSNRDRLNSPLHF. CDR3 bases: TGTGCCAGCAGCAACAGGGACAGGTTAAATTCACCCCTCCACTTT. Based on the CDR3 plus reference TRBV9 and TRBJ1-6, the full variable domain is DSGVTQTPKHLITATGQRVTLRCSPRSGDLSVYWYQQSLDQGLQFLIQYYNGEERAKGNILERFSAQQFPDLHSELNLSSLELGDSALYFCASSNRDRLNSPLHFGNGTRLTVT.

The V gene is TRBV10-3, the J gene TRBJ1-2; a possible D gene is TRBD1 (6 bases). The CDR3 is 13 amino acids. Germline CDR1 and CDR2: ENHRY and SYGVKD. Between the trimmed V and J ends, which lost 8 bases and 1 base, there was a span of 11 bases. This CDR3 is CAIGSGVNYGYTF. CDR3 coding DNA: TGTGCCATCGGCTCAGGGGTTAACTATGGCTACACCTTC.

The chain couples TRBV9 to TRBJ2-1; 7 nucleotides agree with TRBD2. With V trimmed by 4 bases and J by 10 bases, 11 bases remained unmatched. The germline V gene encodes CDR1 SGDLS and CDR2 YYNGEE. The CDR3 is 14 residues long. The DNA of the CDR3 is TGTGCCAGCAGCTCCCCTCCCCGGGACTACGAGCAGTTCTTC. This encodes CASSSPPRDYEQFF.

The chain uses TRBV7-3 and TRBJ2-5, with TRBD1 matching 12 bases. After removal of 4 bases from V and 5 bases from J, the junction contained 5 bases not matched to a gene. Germline loops: CDR1 SGHTA, CDR2 FQGTGA. The CDR3 is 15 amino acids. CDR3 loop: CASSWGQGASETQYF. The DNA of the CDR3 is TGTGCCAGCAGCTGGGGACAGGGGGCCTCGGAGACCCAGTACTTC.

The rearrangement links TRBV7-3 to TRBJ2-1, with 9 bases matching TRBD2. CDR1 and CDR2 from the germline V gene are SGHTA and FQGTGA. The CDR3 runs 15 residues. V shed 5 bases, J shed 5 bases, and the junction held 7 bases outside the gene matches. CDR3 in amino acids: CASSRGTSNNNEQFF. For the CDR3, the DNA is TGTGCCAGCAGCCGAGGGACTAGCAACAACAATGAGCAGTTCTTC.

This chain connects TRBV27 to TRBJ2-1; 9 bases match TRBD2. Germline-derived CDR1 and CDR2 are MNHEY and SMNVEV (reference sequence). This CDR3 is built from 14 residues. The V and J ends lost 5 bases and 4 bases, in that order; junction bases with no gene match: 3. This CDR3 reads CASSQLAGYNEQFF. The CDR3 DNA follows: TGTGCCAGCAGTCAACTAGCGGGTTACAATGAGCAGTTCTTC.

V and J are TRBV7-9 and TRBJ2-7; 7 nucleotides agree with TRBD1. In germline, CDR1 is SEHNR, CDR2 FQNEAQ (reference sequence). This CDR3 has 14 amino acids. V trimming: 5 bases; J trimming: 0 bases; junction bases outside the gene matches: 4. The CDR3 coding sequence is TGTGCCAGCAGCGACAGGGAATACTCCTACGAGCAGTACTTC. Its protein product is CASSDREYSYEQYF.

This clone was observed a handful of times. The genes are TRBV5-6 and TRBJ1-6, with D possibly matching TRBD1 (6 bases). The CDR3 is 15 amino acids. V was trimmed by 4 bases and J by 9 bases, leaving 17 bases between them. Germline V gives CDR1 SGHDT, CDR2 YYEEEE. CDR3: CASSLGGGLGSPLHF. Written as DNA, the CDR3 is TGTGCCAGCAGCCTGGGGGGCGGCCTTGGTTCACCCCTCCACTTT.

The V gene is TRBV27, the J gene TRBJ1-1, with D perhaps TRBD1 (6 bases). In germline, CDR1 is MNHEY, CDR2 SMNVEV (reference sequence). The CDR3 length is 12 residues. Deletions cut 7 bases from V and 4 bases from J, with 10 bases between. The CDR3 bases are TGTGCCAGCAAGGAAGGGGGCACTGAAGCTTTCTTT. This gives the protein CASKEGGTEAFF.

This rearrangement joins TRBV23-1 to TRBJ1-2; TRBD1 is a possible D gene (5 bases). TRBV23-1 falls under the ORF class, with uncertain function. Trimming left V 2 bases short and J 1 base short, with 14 bases between. This CDR3 has 16 amino acids. The CDR3 is CASSQNRLTDNYGYTF. The CDR3 bases are TGCGCCAGCAGTCAAAACCGCTTGACAGATAACTATGGCTACACCTTC.

The CDR3 nucleotides read TGTGCCTGGAGTACAGGGGGCGGAGGAAACACCATATATTTT. It codes for CAWSTGGGGNTIYF. V and J are TRBV30 and TRBJ1-3; 9 bases match TRBD1. V dropped 2 bases and J dropped 4; count of bases not matched to a gene: 3. The CDR3 loop spans 14 amino acids. CDR1 and CDR2 (germline): GTSNPN, SVGIG (reference sequence).

This sequence joins TRBV5-5 and TRBJ2-3; D call uncertain. The CDR3 consists of 14 residues. V lost 1 base, J lost 3 bases, and 9 bases lay in between. Germline V gene sequence: CDR1 SGHKS, CDR2 YYEKEE (reference sequence). The CDR3 DNA follows: TGTGCCAGCAGCTTGATTCCCGGGACAGATACGCAGTATTTT. This translates into CASSLIPGTDTQYF.

J is TRBJ2-7 and V is TRBV27, with 8 positions matching TRBD2. CDR3 length equals 16 residues. Germline V lookup: CDR1 MNHEY, CDR2 SMNVEV (reference sequence). Trimming removed 5 bases from V and 2 bases from J; junction bases left unmatched: 11. The CDR3 protein is CASSLLNSGEAYEQYF. CDR3 nucleotides: TGTGCCAGCAGTCTCCTAAATAGCGGGGAGGCCTACGAGCAGTACTTC.

The V and J genes are TRBV18 and TRBJ2-7; tentative D call: TRBD1 (6 bases). The germline V gene has CDR1 KGHSH and CDR2 LQKENI. V lost 0 bases, J lost 6 bases, and 12 bases lay in between. This CDR3 has 14 amino acids. The CDR3 spells CASSPPTGLSEQYF. The DNA for the CDR3 is TGTGCCAGCTCACCACCGACAGGTCTCAGCGAGCAGTACTTC.

This chain joins TRBV15 and TRBJ1-1; a weak D match, TRBD1 (5 bases). V lost 0 bases, J lost 3 bases, and 11 bases lay in between. This CDR3 contains 15 residues. In germline, CDR1 is LNHNV, CDR2 YYDKDF (reference sequence). This chain's CDR3 is CATSRDGRGDTEAFF. The CDR3 region has the DNA TGTGCCACCAGCAGAGATGGGCGGGGGGACACTGAAGCTTTCTTT. Full variable domain (remainder filled in from reference TRBV15 and TRBJ1-1): DAMVIQNPRYQVTQFGKPVTLSCSQTLNHNVMYWYQQKSSQAPKLLFHYYDKDFNNEADTPDNFQSRRPNTSFCFLDIRSPGLGDTAMYLCATSRDGRGDTEAFFGQGTRLTVV.

The V and J genes are TRBV7-2 and TRBJ1-6; D is uncertain. CDR1 and CDR2 (germline): SGHTA, FQGNSA. Deletions cut 2 bases from V and 10 bases from J, with 9 bases between. The CDR3 runs 13 residues. The CDR3 reads CASSLPWASPLHF. CDR3 in DNA: TGTGCCAGCAGCTTACCTTGGGCCTCACCCCTCCACTTT.

A word on this clone: This sample includes further DNA sequences coding for the same CDR3. V gene TRBV7-9 combines with J gene TRBJ2-2; D is ambiguous. The V end was cut by 3 bases, the J end by 2 bases, with 4 bases between. Germline CDR1 reads SEHNR; CDR2 reads FQNEAQ (reference sequence). This CDR3 spans 13 amino acids. CDR3 amino acids: CASSFLNTGELFF. The CDR3 nucleotides read TGTGCCAGCAGCTTCCTTAACACCGGGGAGCTGTTTTTT. The full variable domain, its missing parts supplied by reference TRBV7-9 and TRBJ2-2, is DTGVSQNPRHKITKRGQNVTFRCDPISEHNRLYWYRQTLGQGPEFLTYFQNEAQLEKSRLLSDRFSAERPKGSFSTLEIQRTEQGDSAMYLCASSFLNTGELFFGEGSRLTVL.

The chain uses TRBV4-1 and TRBJ1-6, with D perhaps TRBD1 (6 bases). The V end lost 1 base, the J end lost 8 bases, and 15 bases lay between the germline ends. Per the germline V gene, CDR1 is MGHRA and CDR2 is YSYEKL. The CDR3 sequence is 16 residues long. The CDR3 nucleotides are TGCGCCAGCAGCCAAGCCGGGGGGCCAAACTATTCACCCCTCCACTTT. This translates into CASSQAGGPNYSPLHF.

This clone was recorded a few times. DNA for the CDR3: TGTGCCAGTAGTCCAGGGTTTGCCAACACCGGGGAGCTGTTTTTT. Its protein is CASSPGFANTGELFF. The chain joins TRBV19 to TRBJ2-2, with a possible D match to TRBD1 (5 bases). The CDR3 loop spans 15 amino acids. Trimming pared 5 bases from V and 2 bases from J, leaving 12 bases between. Germline V gives CDR1 LNHDA, CDR2 SQIVND (reference sequence).

This chain connects TRBV11-3 to TRBJ2-7; possibly TRBD2 for D (6 bases). V lost 5 bases and J 0 bases, leaving 14 bases between the germline ends. CDR3 length equals 15 residues. Germline assignment: CDR1 SGHNT and CDR2 YENEEA. CDR3 sequence: CASSLFGGSSYEQYF. In nucleotides, the CDR3 is TGTGCCAGCAGCCTATTCGGGGGAAGCTCCTACGAGCAGTACTTC.

Regarding this clone: Relative to the germline gene, one junction end is altered; a read error may explain this. The rearrangement uses TRBV5-4 and TRBJ2-1, with D maybe TRBD2 (5 bases). CDR1 and CDR2 (germline): SGHNT, YYREEE (reference sequence). The CDR3 extends over 12 amino acids. For the CDR3, the DNA is TGTGCCAACAGCTTGGAGGCAGCGGAGCAGTTCTTC. Translation: CANSLEAAEQFF.

The J gene is TRBJ2-7, the V gene TRBV7-3; D is perhaps TRBD2 (6 bases). Trimming pared 5 bases from V and 2 bases from J, leaving 13 bases between. CDR1 is SGHTA and CDR2 is FQGTGA in the germline V gene. This CDR3 contains 14 residues. The CDR3 protein is CASSQWTKTYEQYF. The DNA of the CDR3 is TGTGCCAGCAGCCAATGGACTAAGACCTACGAGCAGTACTTC. Complete variable domain (other parts from reference TRBV7-3 and TRBJ2-7): GAGVSQTPSNKVTEKGKYVELRCDPISGHTALYWYRQSLGQGPEFLIYFQGTGAADDSGLPNDRFFAVRPEGSVSTLKIQRTERGDSAVYLCASSQWTKTYEQYFGPGTRLTVT.

The chain joins TRBV19 to TRBJ1-5; the match to TRBD1 covers 7 bases. Trimming took 7 bases from V and 0 from J; bases not matched to a gene: 18. Germline CDR1 LNHDA, CDR2 SQIVND (reference sequence). The CDR3 is made up of 19 amino acids. This CDR3 is CASTPRRDSIIYSNQPQHF. In DNA, the CDR3 is TGTGCCAGTACCCCACGCCGGGACAGCATCATTTATAGCAATCAGCCCCAGCATTTT.

This chain connects TRBV7-9 to TRBJ1-5; D gene ambiguous. Germline V gives CDR1 SEHNR, CDR2 FQNEAQ (reference sequence). The CDR3 has 16 residues. Trimming took 5 bases from V and 1 from J, leaving 15 bases between them. The CDR3 protein is CASSPSRVGSNQPQHF. The CDR3 bases are TGTGCCAGCAGCCCGTCCCGGGTCGGCAGCAATCAGCCCCAGCATTTT.

This clone showed up just a few times. The J gene is TRBJ2-7, the V gene TRBV6-1, with 7 bases identical to TRBD2. CDR1 and CDR2 from the germline V gene are MNHNS and SASEGT. The CDR3 covers 13 residues. V lost 7 bases, J lost 2 bases, and 5 bases stayed unmatched. The CDR3 protein is CASTMAGAYEQYF. The CDR3 DNA follows: TGTGCCAGCACCATGGCGGGGGCCTACGAGCAGTACTTC.

V and J are TRBV27 and TRBJ1-1; the D gene is possibly TRBD1 (6 bases). The CDR3 contains 15 residues. Germline CDR1 is MNHEY and CDR2 is SMNVEV (reference sequence). With 1 base removed from V and 10 bases from J, the gap between germline ends came to 19 bases. As DNA, the CDR3 is TGTGCCAGCAGTTTATTTGTCGGGACAAGGGAACGAGCTTTCTTT. Its protein product is CASSLFVGTRERAFF.

The chain recombines TRBV9 with TRBJ2-3; D remains unclear. The CDR3 is 14 amino acids. V was pared by 4 bases and J by 2 bases, with 11 bases between. Germline CDR1 SGDLS, CDR2 YYNGEE. This CDR3 reads CASSTNHYTDTQYF. DNA for the CDR3: TGTGCCAGCAGCACCAACCACTACACAGATACGCAGTATTTT. Full variable domain (rest looked up from reference TRBV9 and TRBJ2-3): DSGVTQTPKHLITATGQRVTLRCSPRSGDLSVYWYQQSLDQGLQFLIQYYNGEERAKGNILERFSAQQFPDLHSELNLSSLELGDSALYFCASSTNHYTDTQYFGPGTRLTVL.